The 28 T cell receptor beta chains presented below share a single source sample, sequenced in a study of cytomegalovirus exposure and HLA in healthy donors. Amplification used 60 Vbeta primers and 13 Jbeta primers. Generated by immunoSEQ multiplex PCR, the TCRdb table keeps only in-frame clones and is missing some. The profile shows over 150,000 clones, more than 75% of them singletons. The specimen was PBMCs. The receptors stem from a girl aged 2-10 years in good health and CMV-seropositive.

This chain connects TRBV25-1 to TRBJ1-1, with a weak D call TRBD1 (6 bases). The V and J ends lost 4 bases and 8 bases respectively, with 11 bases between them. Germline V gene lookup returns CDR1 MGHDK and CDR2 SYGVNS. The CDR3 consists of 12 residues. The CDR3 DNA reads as TGTGCCAGCAGTGTTACAGGGAAGGAAGCTTTCTTT. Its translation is CASSVTGKEAFF.

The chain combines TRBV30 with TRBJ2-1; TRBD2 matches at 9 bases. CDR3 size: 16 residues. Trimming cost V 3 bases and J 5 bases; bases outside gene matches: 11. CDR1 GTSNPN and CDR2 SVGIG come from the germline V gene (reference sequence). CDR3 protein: CAWRSIKGGRDNEQFF. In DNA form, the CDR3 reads TGTGCCTGGAGGAGTATTAAGGGCGGGAGGGACAATGAGCAGTTCTTC.

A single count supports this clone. The CDR3 loop is CASGPWDRSTYNEQFF. The CDR3 region has the DNA TGTGCCAGCGGTCCTTGGGACAGGTCGACCTACAATGAGCAGTTCTTC. The rearrangement links TRBV28 to TRBJ2-1; TRBD1 agrees at 8 bases. V dropped 8 bases and J dropped 2; count of bases not matched to a gene: 11. Germline V gene lookup returns CDR1 MDHEN and CDR2 SYDVKM. The CDR3 covers 16 residues.

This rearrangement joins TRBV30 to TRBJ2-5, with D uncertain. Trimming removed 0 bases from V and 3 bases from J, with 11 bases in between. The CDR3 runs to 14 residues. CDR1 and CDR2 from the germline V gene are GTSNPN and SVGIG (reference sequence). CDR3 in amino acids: CAWSVNRAKETQYF. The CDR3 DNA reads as TGTGCCTGGAGTGTAAACAGAGCAAAAGAGACCCAGTACTTC.

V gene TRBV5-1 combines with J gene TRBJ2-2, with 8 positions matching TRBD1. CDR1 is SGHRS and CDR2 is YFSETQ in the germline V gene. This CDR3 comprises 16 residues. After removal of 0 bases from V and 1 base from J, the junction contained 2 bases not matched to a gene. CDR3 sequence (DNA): TGCGCCAGCAGCTTGGAGGGGACAGGGAACACCGGGGAGCTGTTTTTT. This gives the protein CASSLEGTGNTGELFF.

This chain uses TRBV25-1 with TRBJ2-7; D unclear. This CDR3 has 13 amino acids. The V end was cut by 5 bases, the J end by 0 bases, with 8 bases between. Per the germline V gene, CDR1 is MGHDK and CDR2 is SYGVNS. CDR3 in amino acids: CASSRQFSYEQYF. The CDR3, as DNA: TGTGCCAGCAGTAGACAATTCTCCTACGAGCAGTACTTC.

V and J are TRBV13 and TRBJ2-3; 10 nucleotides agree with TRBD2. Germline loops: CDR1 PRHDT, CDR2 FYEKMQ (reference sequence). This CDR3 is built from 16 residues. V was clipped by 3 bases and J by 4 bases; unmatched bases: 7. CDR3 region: CASSFSSGSTPDTQYF. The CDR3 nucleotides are TGTGCCAGCAGCTTCTCTAGCGGGAGTACCCCAGATACGCAGTATTTT.

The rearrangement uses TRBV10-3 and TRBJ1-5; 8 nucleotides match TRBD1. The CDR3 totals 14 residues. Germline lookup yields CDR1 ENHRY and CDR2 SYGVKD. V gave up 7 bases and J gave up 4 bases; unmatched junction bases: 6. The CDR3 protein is CAIKAGGDNQPQHF. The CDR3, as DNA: TGTGCCATCAAAGCAGGGGGCGATAATCAGCCCCAGCATTTT.

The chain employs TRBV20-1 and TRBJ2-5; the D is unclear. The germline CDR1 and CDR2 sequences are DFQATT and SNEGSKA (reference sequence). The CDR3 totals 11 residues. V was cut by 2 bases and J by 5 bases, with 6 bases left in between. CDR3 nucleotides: TGCAGTGCTAGACGAGAGGAGACCCAGTACTTC. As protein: CSARREETQYF.

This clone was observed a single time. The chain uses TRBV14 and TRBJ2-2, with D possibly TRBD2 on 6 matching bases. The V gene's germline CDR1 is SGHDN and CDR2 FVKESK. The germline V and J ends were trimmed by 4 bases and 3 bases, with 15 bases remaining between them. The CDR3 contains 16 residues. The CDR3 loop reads CASSPLEGGYTGELFF. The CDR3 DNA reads TGTGCCAGCAGCCCATTGGAGGGCGGGTACACCGGGGAGCTGTTTTTT.

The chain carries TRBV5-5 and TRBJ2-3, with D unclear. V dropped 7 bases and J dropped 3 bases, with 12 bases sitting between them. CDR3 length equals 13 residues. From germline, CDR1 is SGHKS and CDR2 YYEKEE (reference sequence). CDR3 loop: CASRTMATDTQYF. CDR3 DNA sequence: TGTGCCAGCCGCACAATGGCTACAGATACGCAGTATTTT. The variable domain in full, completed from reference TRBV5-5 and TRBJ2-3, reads DAGVTQSPTHLIKTRGQQVTLRCSPISGHKSVSWYQQVLGQGPQFIFQYYEKEERGRGNFPDRFSARQFPNYSSELNVNALLLGDSALYLCASRTMATDTQYFGPGTRLTVL.

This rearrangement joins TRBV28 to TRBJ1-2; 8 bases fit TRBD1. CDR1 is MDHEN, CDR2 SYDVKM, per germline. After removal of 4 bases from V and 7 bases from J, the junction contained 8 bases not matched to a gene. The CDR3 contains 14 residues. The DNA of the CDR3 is TGTGCCAGCAGTTCTCCAGGGGGCGCGGGTGGCTACACCTTC. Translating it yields CASSSPGGAGGYTF.

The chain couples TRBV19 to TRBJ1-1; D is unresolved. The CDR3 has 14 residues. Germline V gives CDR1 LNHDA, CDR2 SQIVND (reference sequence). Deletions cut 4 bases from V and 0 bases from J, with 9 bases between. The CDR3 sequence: CASSTLQLNTEAFF. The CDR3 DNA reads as TGTGCCAGTAGTACCCTACAGCTGAACACTGAAGCTTTCTTT.

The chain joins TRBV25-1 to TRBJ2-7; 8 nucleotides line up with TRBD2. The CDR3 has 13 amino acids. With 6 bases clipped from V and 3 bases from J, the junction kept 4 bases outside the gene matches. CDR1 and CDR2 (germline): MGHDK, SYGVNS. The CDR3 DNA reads TGTGCCAGCAGGTTAGCGGGATTCTACGAGCAGTACTTC. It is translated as CASRLAGFYEQYF.

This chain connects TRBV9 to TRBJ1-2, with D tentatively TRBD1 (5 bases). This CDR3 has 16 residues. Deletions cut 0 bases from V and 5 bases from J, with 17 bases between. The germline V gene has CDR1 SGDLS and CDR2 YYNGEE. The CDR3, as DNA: TGTGCCAGCAGCGTAGTTAGTGGGGCGGTTCAATATGGCTACACCTTC. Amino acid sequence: CASSVVSGAVQYGYTF.

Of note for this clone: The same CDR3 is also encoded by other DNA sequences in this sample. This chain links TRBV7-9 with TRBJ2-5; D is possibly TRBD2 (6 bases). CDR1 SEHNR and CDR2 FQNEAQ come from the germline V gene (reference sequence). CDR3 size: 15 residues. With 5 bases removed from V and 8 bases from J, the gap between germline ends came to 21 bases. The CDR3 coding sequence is TGTGCCAGCAGCCCCCCAAGCGCGGGAAGGGAAACCCAGTACTTC. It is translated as CASSPPSAGRETQYF.

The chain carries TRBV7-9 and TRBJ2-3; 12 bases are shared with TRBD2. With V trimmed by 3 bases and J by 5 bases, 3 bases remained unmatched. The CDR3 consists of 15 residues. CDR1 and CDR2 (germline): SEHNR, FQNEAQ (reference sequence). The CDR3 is CASSLPSGREDTQYF. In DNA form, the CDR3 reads TGTGCCAGCAGCTTGCCTAGCGGGAGGGAAGATACGCAGTATTTT. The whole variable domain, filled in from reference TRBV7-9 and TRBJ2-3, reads DTGVSQNPRHKITKRGQNVTFRCDPISEHNRLYWYRQTLGQGPEFLTYFQNEAQLEKSRLLSDRFSAERPKGSFSTLEIQRTEQGDSAMYLCASSLPSGREDTQYFGPGTRLTVL.

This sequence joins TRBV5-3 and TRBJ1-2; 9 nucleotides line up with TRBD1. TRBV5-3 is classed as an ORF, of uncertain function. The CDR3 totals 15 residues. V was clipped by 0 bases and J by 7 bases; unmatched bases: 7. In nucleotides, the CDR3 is TGTGCCAGAAGCTTGGCTGACAGGGGGGGTTGTGGCTACACCTTC. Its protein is CARSLADRGGCGYTF.

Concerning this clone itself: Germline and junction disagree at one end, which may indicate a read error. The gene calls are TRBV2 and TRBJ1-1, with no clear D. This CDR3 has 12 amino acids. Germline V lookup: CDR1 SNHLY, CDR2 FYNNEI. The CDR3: CASREEGARAFF. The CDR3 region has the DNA TGTGCCAGCAGAGAAGAGGGAGCGAGGGCTTTCTTT.

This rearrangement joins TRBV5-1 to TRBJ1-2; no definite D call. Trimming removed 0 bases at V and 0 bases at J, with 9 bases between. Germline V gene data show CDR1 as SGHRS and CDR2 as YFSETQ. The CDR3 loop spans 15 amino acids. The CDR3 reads CASSLGSVTNYGYTF. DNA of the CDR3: TGCGCCAGCAGCTTGGGATCAGTCACTAACTATGGCTACACCTTC.

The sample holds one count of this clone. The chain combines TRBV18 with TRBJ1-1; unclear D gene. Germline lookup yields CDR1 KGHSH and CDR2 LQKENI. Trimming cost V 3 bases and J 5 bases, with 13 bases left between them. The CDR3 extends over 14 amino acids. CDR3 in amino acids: CASSPPAGGTEAFF. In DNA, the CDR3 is TGTGCCAGCTCACCTCCAGCGGGCGGGACTGAAGCTTTCTTT.

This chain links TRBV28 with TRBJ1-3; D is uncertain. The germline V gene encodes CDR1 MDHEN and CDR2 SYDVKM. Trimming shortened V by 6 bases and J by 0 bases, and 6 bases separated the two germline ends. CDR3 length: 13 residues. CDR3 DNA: TGTGCCAGCAGGGAGGGCTCTGGAAACACCATATATTTT. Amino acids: CASREGSGNTIYF.

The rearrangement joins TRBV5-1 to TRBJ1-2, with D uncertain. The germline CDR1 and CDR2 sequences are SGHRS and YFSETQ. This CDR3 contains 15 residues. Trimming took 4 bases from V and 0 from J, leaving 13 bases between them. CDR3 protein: CASSPREGANYGYTF. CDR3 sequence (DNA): TGCGCCAGCAGCCCCCGGGAGGGAGCTAACTATGGCTACACCTTC.

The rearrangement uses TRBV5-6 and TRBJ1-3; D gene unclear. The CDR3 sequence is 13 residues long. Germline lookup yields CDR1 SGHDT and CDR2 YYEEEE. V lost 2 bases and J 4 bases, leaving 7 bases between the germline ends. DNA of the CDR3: TGTGCCAGCAGCTTTGTACGGGGAAACACCATATATTTT. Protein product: CASSFVRGNTIYF.

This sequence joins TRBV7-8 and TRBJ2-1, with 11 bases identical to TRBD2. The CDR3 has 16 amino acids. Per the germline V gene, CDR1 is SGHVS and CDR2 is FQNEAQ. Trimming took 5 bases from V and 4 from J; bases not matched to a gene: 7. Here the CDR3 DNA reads TGTGCCAGCAGCACTCAAGGGACTAGCGGTTACAATGAGCAGTTCTTC. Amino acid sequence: CASSTQGTSGYNEQFF.

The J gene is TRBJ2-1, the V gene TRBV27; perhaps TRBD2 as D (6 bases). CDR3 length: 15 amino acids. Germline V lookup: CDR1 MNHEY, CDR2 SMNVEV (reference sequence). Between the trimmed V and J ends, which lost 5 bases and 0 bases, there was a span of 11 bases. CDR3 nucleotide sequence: TGTGCCAGCAGTGCCCCTAGCGACTCCTACAATGAGCAGTTCTTC. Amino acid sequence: CASSAPSDSYNEQFF.

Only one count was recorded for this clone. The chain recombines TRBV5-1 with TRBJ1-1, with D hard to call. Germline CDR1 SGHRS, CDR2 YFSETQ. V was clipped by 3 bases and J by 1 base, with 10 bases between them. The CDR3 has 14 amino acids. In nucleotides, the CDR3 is TGCGCCAGCAGCTCCCGGGCGGGGAACACTGAAGCTTTCTTT. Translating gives CASSSRAGNTEAFF.

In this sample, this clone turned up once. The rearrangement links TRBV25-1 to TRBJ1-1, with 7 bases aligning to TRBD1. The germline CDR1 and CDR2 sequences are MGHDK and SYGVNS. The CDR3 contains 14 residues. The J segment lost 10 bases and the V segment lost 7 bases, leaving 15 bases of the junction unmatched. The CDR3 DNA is TGTGCCAGCACCCTTAGCAACGAGGGGGCCAGAGCTTTCTTT. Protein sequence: CASTLSNEGARAFF.